The 12 T cell receptor beta chains in this list originate from one sample, sequenced in a study. Some clones are missing from TCRdb's copy, which holds only in-frame ones; the method was immunoSEQ multiplex PCR. This sample has around 54,000 clones, with more than 85% found just once. The sample taken for sequencing was PBMCs. The receptor set was obtained from a man aged 35 to 55 with rheumatoid arthritis.

The rearrangement links TRBV19 to TRBJ1-1; 8 bases fit TRBD1. Germline CDR1 is LNHDA and CDR2 is SQIVND (reference sequence). V lost 5 bases, J lost 0 bases, and 8 bases stayed unmatched. CDR3 size: 16 residues. CDR3: CASSPGQGVVNTEAFF. The CDR3 coding sequence is TGTGCCAGTAGTCCAGGACAGGGTGTTGTGAACACTGAAGCTTTCTTT. Drawing the rest from reference TRBV19 and TRBJ1-1, the complete variable domain is DGGITQSPKYLFRKEGQNVTLSCEQNLNHDAMYWYRQDPGQGLRLIYYSQIVNDFQKGDIAEGYSVSREKKESFPLTVTSAQKNPTAFYLCASSPGQGVVNTEAFFGQGTRLTVV.

This clone was detected once. The chain couples TRBV5-1 to TRBJ2-2; 9 nucleotides align to TRBD2. V was pared by 2 bases and J by 4 bases, with 6 bases of the junction left unmatched. There are 16 residues in the CDR3. The germline V gene has CDR1 SGHRS and CDR2 YFSETQ. Written as DNA, the CDR3 is TGCGCCAGCAGCTTCGTAGCGGGAGCGACCACCGGGGAGCTGTTTTTT. Amino acids: CASSFVAGATTGELFF.

This chain connects TRBV5-1 to TRBJ2-7; D may be TRBD2 (6 bases). The CDR3 has 13 residues. Trimming shortened V by 4 bases and J by 2 bases, and 10 bases separated the two germline ends. Germline V lookup: CDR1 SGHRS, CDR2 YFSETQ. The CDR3 sequence is CASSGAGAYEQYF. The CDR3, as DNA: TGCGCCAGCAGCGGAGCGGGCGCCTACGAGCAGTACTTC.

The table lists this clone with a count of one. The V and J genes are TRBV5-6 and TRBJ2-7, with unresolved D. Trimming stripped 2 bases from V and 3 bases from J, with 6 bases between. This CDR3 contains 12 residues. Germline CDR1 SGHDT, CDR2 YYEEEE. The CDR3 DNA reads as TGTGCCAGCAGCTTACCGAACTACGAGCAGTACTTC. It translates to CASSLPNYEQYF.

The chain is built from TRBV9 and TRBJ1-5, with D possibly matching TRBD1 (6 bases). CDR1 SGDLS and CDR2 YYNGEE come from the germline V gene. Between the trimmed V and J ends, which lost 0 bases and 7 bases, there was a span of 14 bases. CDR3 length: 15 residues. The CDR3 sequence is CASSVGGTGSQPQHF. The CDR3 coding sequence is TGTGCCAGCAGCGTAGGGGGAACAGGGTCACAGCCCCAGCATTTT.

The chain joins TRBV10-3 to TRBJ1-5; 11 bases are a match to TRBD1. V lost 0 bases to trimming and J lost 7 bases; unmatched junction nucleotides: 5. The CDR3 is made up of 16 amino acids. In germline, CDR1 is ENHRY, CDR2 SYGVKD. The CDR3 DNA sequence: TGTGCCATCAGTGAGTCGAGGACAGGGGGCGGCCAGCCCCAGCATTTT. Translating gives CAISESRTGGGQPQHF.

This chain joins TRBV7-2 and TRBJ2-7, with D perhaps TRBD1 (5 bases). The CDR3 spans 14 residues. The germline V gene encodes CDR1 SGHTA and CDR2 FQGNSA. Trimming stripped 1 base from V and 3 bases from J, with 10 bases between. CDR3 bases: TGTGCCAGCAGCTTAGTGCTAGGGGACTACGAGCAGTACTTC. Translated, it gives CASSLVLGDYEQYF.

The chain couples TRBV7-2 to TRBJ2-7, with unresolved D. The CDR3 runs 15 residues. From germline, CDR1 is SGHTA and CDR2 FQGNSA. V was shortened by 5 bases and J by 0 bases, with 14 bases between the two germline ends. The CDR3 sequence is CASSLDRFFSYEQYF. In DNA, the CDR3 is TGTGCCAGCAGCCTAGACCGCTTTTTCTCCTACGAGCAGTACTTC.

V gene TRBV25-1 combines with J gene TRBJ2-7; 10 bases fit TRBD1. The CDR3 consists of 15 residues. V dropped 5 bases and J dropped 3; count of bases not matched to a gene: 7. Germline V gene lookup returns CDR1 MGHDK and CDR2 SYGVNS. The CDR3 loop is CASSRGQGEFYEQYF. CDR3 nucleotide sequence: TGTGCCAGCAGTAGAGGACAGGGGGAATTCTACGAGCAGTACTTC.

This sequence joins TRBV4-3 and TRBJ2-1, with D perhaps TRBD1 (6 bases). The germline V gene encodes CDR1 LGHNA and CDR2 YSLEER. This CDR3 is built from 17 residues. V lost 1 base and J 0 bases, leaving 13 bases between the germline ends. The CDR3 DNA sequence: TGCGCCAGCAGCCAAGGAAGGACAGCTTCCTCCTACAATGAGCAGTTCTTC. Its protein is CASSQGRTASSYNEQFF.

The V gene is TRBV9, the J gene TRBJ2-3; D is uncertain. This CDR3 is built from 12 residues. Germline V gives CDR1 SGDLS, CDR2 YYNGEE. Trimming stripped 0 bases from V and 3 bases from J, with 2 bases between. In DNA form, the CDR3 reads TGTGCCAGCAGCGTAGGTACAGATACGCAGTATTTT. It encodes CASSVGTDTQYF.

The V call is TRBV30, the J call TRBJ1-2; TRBD1 agrees at 8 bases. The CDR3 runs to 13 residues. Unmatched junction bases numbered 8, after V lost 4 bases and J lost 7 bases. The germline gives CDR1 GTSNPN, CDR2 SVGIG (reference sequence). Written as DNA, the CDR3 is TGTGCCTGGATCCATTGGACAGGGACTGGCTACACCTTC. Amino acids: CAWIHWTGTGYTF.